The rows below give T cell receptor beta chains drawn from one sample of a study of PD-1 blockade in classical Hodgkin lymphoma. Sequenced by immunoSEQ multiplex PCR; TCRdb stores in-frame clones only, minus some. The data show 80,000 to 95,000 clones, over 80% seen once. Sample: peripheral blood mononuclear cells (PBMCs), taken before the fourth cycle of nivolumab. These receptor sequences come from a human donor with classical Hodgkin lymphoma. CDR3s include the opening cysteine and the closing phenylalanine or tryptophan. D genes are given only for firm matches. Not every row has a clone size; where given, it reads once, few, many or a size class.

d_gene,abundance,j_gene,v_gene,CDR3aa,CDR3nt
TRBD1,.,TRBJ2-1,TRBV7-2,CASSQRQGNEQFF,TGTGCCAGCAGCCAAAGACAGGGGAATGAGCAGTTCTTC
TRBD1,.,TRBJ2-3,TRBV15,CATSTGKDRGRLDTQYF,TGTGCCACCAGTACCGGCAAAGACAGGGGGCGGCTAGATACGCAGTATTTT
TRBD1,.,TRBJ1-1,TRBV5-1,CASSEQTGQNTEAFF,TGCGCCAGCAGCGAACAGACAGGGCAGAACACTGAAGCTTTCTTT
.,.,TRBJ1-5,TRBV6-6,CASSYFRGTSQPQHF,TGTGCCAGCAGTTACTTTAGGGGTACGAGTCAGCCCCAGCATTTT
TRBD1,.,TRBJ2-5,TRBV10-3,CAISEVTGGKETQYF,TGTGCCATCAGTGAGGTTACAGGGGGAAAAGAGACCCAGTACTTC
.,once,TRBJ1-1,TRBV28,CASSLGGAVTEAFF,TGTGCCAGCAGTTTAGGCGGGGCGGTCACTGAAGCTTTCTTT
TRBD2,.,TRBJ2-6,TRBV7-2,CASSLLAGVTGANVLTF,TGTGCCAGCAGCTTATTAGCGGGCGTCACTGGGGCCAACGTCCTGACTTTC
.,.,TRBJ1-4,TRBV5-5,CASSLVGTAASNEKLFF,TGTGCCAGCAGCTTGGTAGGGACGGCTGCAAGTAATGAAAAACTGTTTTTT
.,once,TRBJ2-1,TRBV10-2,CASRTRGGSSYNEQFF,TGCGCCAGCAGGACGAGAGGGGGTAGCTCCTACAATGAGCAGTTCTTC
.,.,TRBJ2-1,TRBV5-4,CASSRPDRQHNEQFF,TGTGCCAGCAGCCGGCCGGACAGACAGCACAATGAGCAGTTCTTC
.,.,TRBJ2-1,TRBV19,CASTFYNEQFF,TGTGCCAGTACGTTTTACAATGAGCAGTTCTTC
.,.,TRBJ1-1,TRBV28,CASSLLSVGDTEAFF,TGTGCCAGCAGTTTGTTGTCTGTCGGCGACACTGAAGCTTTCTTT
.,.,TRBJ2-3,TRBV30,CAWRAPYTQYF,TGTGCCTGGAGGGCCCCCTATACGCAGTATTTT
.,.,TRBJ2-5,TRBV5-6,CASSLVGETQYF,TGTGCCAGCAGCTTGGTCGGGGAGACCCAGTACTTC
.,.,TRBJ1-2,TRBV9,CASSTPGYNYGYTF,TGTGCCAGCAGCACACCCGGGTATAACTATGGCTACACCTTC
.,.,TRBJ1-2,TRBV30,CAWLSGGGYGYTF,TGTGCCTGGCTAAGTGGGGGCGGGTATGGCTACACCTTC
.,.,TRBJ1-3,TRBV10-3,CAIQGGAGSGNTIYF,TGTGCCATCCAAGGCGGGGCTGGCTCTGGAAACACCATATATTTT
.,.,TRBJ2-7,TRBV6-6,CASSPEGGEQYF,TGTGCCAGCAGCCCCGAAGGGGGCGAGCAGTACTTC
TRBD1,.,TRBJ1-1,TRBV4-2,CASSLEGTETEAFF,TGTGCCAGCAGCTTGGAAGGGACAGAAACTGAAGCTTTCTTT